Below, 10 T cell receptor beta chains from the same sample are listed, as sequenced in a study of cytomegalovirus exposure and HLA in healthy donors. The PCR employed 60 Vbeta primers together with 13 Jbeta primers. Some clones are missing from TCRdb's copy, which holds only in-frame ones; the method was immunoSEQ multiplex PCR. This table holds approximately 77,000 clones, roughly 75% found once. The sample was PBMCs. These receptors were taken from a woman in her forties in good health and CMV-seronegative.

The chain recombines TRBV6-5 with TRBJ1-2; TRBD1 matches at 8 bases. CDR1 and CDR2 (germline): MNHEY, SVGAGI. This CDR3 contains 13 residues. V shed 5 bases, J shed 5 bases, and the junction held 4 bases outside the gene matches. The CDR3 region is CASSINRGYGYTF. The CDR3 DNA follows: TGTGCCAGCAGTATTAACAGGGGGTATGGCTACACCTTC.

The chain combines TRBV11-2 with TRBJ2-3; 7 bases agree with TRBD2. Unmatched junction bases numbered 8, after V lost 11 bases and J lost 0 bases. The CDR3 totals 14 residues. CDR1 SGHAT and CDR2 FQNNGV come from the germline V gene. The DNA for the CDR3 is TGTGCCGTAACGGGGACTACGAGCACAGATACGCAGTATTTT. This gives the protein CAVTGTTSTDTQYF.

The gene calls are TRBV11-2 and TRBJ1-2, with D possibly matching TRBD1 (6 bases). Germline V gene lookup returns CDR1 SGHAT and CDR2 FQNNGV. The CDR3 length is 15 residues. The V end was cut by 5 bases, the J end by 2 bases, with 15 bases between. As DNA, the CDR3 is TGTGCCAGCAGCCCACATCTTACAGGGAACTATGGCTACACCTTC. Its translation is CASSPHLTGNYGYTF.

In its sample, this clone was seen once. The chain combines TRBV5-5 with TRBJ2-7, with TRBD1 as a possible D gene (6 bases). This CDR3 has 15 amino acids. Germline V gene data show CDR1 as SGHKS and CDR2 as YYEKEE (reference sequence). The V and J ends lost 4 bases and 4 bases respectively, with 18 bases between them. The CDR3 DNA is TGTGCCAGCAGCCCGGACAGTGTCAGGGAGTACGAGCAGTACTTC. This codes for CASSPDSVREYEQYF.

This clone was seen only once. The chain recombines TRBV5-6 with TRBJ2-5; 12 nucleotides match TRBD2. The CDR3 contains 16 residues. Germline assignment: CDR1 SGHDT and CDR2 YYEEEE. V lost 0 bases and J lost 6; bases outside the gene matches: 6. For the CDR3, the DNA is TGTGCCAGCAGCTTGGGACTAGCGGGAGTTGGAAAGACCCAGTACTTC. As protein: CASSLGLAGVGKTQYF.

This chain links TRBV10-1 with TRBJ2-3; weak D call: TRBD2 (6 bases). Germline-derived CDR1 and CDR2 are WNHNN and SYGVQD (reference sequence). The CDR3 has 13 amino acids. V was shortened by 5 bases and J by 1 base, with 7 bases between the two germline ends. As DNA, the CDR3 is TGCGCCAGCAGTCCTAGCGGCACAGATACGCAGTATTTT. Translated: CASSPSGTDTQYF.

V gene TRBV2 combines with J gene TRBJ2-7; D call uncertain. Trimming removed 4 bases at V and 1 base at J, with 17 bases between. The CDR3 sequence is 16 residues long. CDR1 and CDR2 (germline): SNHLY, FYNNEI. Here the CDR3 DNA reads TGTGCCAGCAGTGGAGGAGAGCGTTACCTTTCCTACGAGCAGTACTTC. This gives the protein CASSGGERYLSYEQYF.

The J gene is TRBJ2-2, the V gene TRBV7-3; 8 bases agree with TRBD2. This CDR3 region has 16 residues. V was pared by 5 bases and J by 4 bases, with 9 bases of the junction left unmatched. Germline CDR1 is SGHTA and CDR2 is FQGTGA. In nucleotides, the CDR3 is TGTGCCAGCAGCCGGACCCGGGGGGGAGGCACCGGGGAGCTGTTTTTT. Translating gives CASSRTRGGGTGELFF. Using reference TRBV7-3 and TRBJ2-2 for the parts outside the CDR3, the full variable domain is GAGVSQTPSNKVTEKGKYVELRCDPISGHTALYWYRQSLGQGPEFLIYFQGTGAADDSGLPNDRFFAVRPEGSVSTLKIQRTERGDSAVYLCASSRTRGGGTGELFFGEGSRLTVL.

The V and J genes are TRBV5-1 and TRBJ1-2; D gene unclear. The V gene's germline CDR1 is SGHRS and CDR2 YFSETQ. CDR3 length: 15 residues. Trimming took off 0 bases at V and 4 bases at J, with 13 bases between the two ends. The CDR3 nucleotides are TGCGCCAGCAGCTTGGCTCCGGGTTCAGTCTATGGCTACACCTTC. It is translated as CASSLAPGSVYGYTF. The full variable domain, its missing parts supplied by reference TRBV5-1 and TRBJ1-2, is KAGVTQTPRYLIKTRGQQVTLSCSPISGHRSVSWYQQTPGQGLQFLFEYFSETQRNKGNFPGRFSGRQFSNSRSEMNVSTLELGDSALYLCASSLAPGSVYGYTFGSGTRLTVV.

The chain combines TRBV6-4 with TRBJ2-1, with D possibly TRBD1 on 5 matching bases. The CDR3 has 13 residues. Germline V CDR1 and CDR2: MRHNA, SNTAGT. V was shortened by 2 bases and J by 7 bases, with 9 bases between the two germline ends. Written as DNA, the CDR3 is TGTGCCAGCAGTGACACGGACAAGAATGAGCAGTTCTTC. It specifies CASSDTDKNEQFF.